The source of this T cell receptor beta chain is a study of CD4+ T cells in melanoma. Findings and limits, study-wide: CD8+ T cell, macrophage and B cell function reportedly correlated with neoantigen-specific CD4+ T cells.

Germline CDR1 is MNHEY and CDR2 is SMNVEV (reference sequence). The CDR3 extends over 19 amino acids. V was pared by 5 bases and J by 4 bases, with 17 bases of the junction left unmatched. This table comes from immunoSEQ multiplex PCR, and its TCRdb copy is limited to in-frame clones, with some not included. The repertoire holds about 5,000 clones, with 64% as singletons. Turning to this clone: Its antigen is still unknown.

This chain connects TRBV27 to TRBJ2-1, with 10 positions matching TRBD1. The sample comprised cells from a culture (not recorded whether cultured in vitro). The TCR sequence derives from a human donor with melanoma. CDR3 in amino acids: CASSPPGGDRGKIYNEQFF. The CDR3 DNA is TGTGCCAGCAGTCCCCCCGGGGGGGACAGGGGTAAAATATACAATGAGCAGTTCTTC.